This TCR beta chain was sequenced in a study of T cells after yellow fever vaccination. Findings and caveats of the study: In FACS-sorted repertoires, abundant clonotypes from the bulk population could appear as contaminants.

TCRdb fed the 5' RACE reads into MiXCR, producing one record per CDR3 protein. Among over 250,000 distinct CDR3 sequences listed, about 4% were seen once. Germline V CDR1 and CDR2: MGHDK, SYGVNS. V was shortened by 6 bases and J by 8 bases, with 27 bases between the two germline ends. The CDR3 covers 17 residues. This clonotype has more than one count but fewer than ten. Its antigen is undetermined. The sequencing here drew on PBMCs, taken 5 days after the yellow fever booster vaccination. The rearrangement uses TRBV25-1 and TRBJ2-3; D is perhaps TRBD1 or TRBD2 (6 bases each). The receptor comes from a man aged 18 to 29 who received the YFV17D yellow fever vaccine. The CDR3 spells CASSLGVGKGGVGTQYF. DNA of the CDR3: TGTGCCAGCAGCCTCGGGGTGGGCAAGGGGGGTGTCGGTACGCAGTATTTT.